This TCR beta chain was captured by sequencing in a study of shared clonotypes between healthy human individuals. Samples underwent the assay at deep level. Sequencing was performed with immunoSEQ multiplex PCR; in TCRdb, only in-frame clones are kept and a portion is missing. In the table there are roughly 1,100,000 clones, about three quarters of which are singletons. Germline-derived CDR1 and CDR2 are ENHRY and SYGVKD. The V end was cut by 3 bases, the J end by 12 bases, with 9 bases between. The CDR3 loop spans 11 amino acids. Whole-study results and caveats: Naive CD4 clonotypes were shared across a handful of donors at roughly 5%. Among donors, clonotype sharing was expected to be affected by sequencing depth.

As for this clone: Its antigen is unidentified.

The sequence was obtained from a man between 18 and 29 years old in good health. The chain carries TRBV10-3 and TRBJ2-1; D gene unclear. Specimen: memory CD4+ T cells sorted from blood. Subset meaning: CD45RA-negative fraction. CDR3 region: CAISDLIGQFF. The CDR3 DNA sequence: TGTGCCATCAGTGACTTGATCGGGCAGTTCTTC.